A single sample is the source of the 19 T cell receptor beta chains below, sequenced in a study of shared clonotypes between healthy human individuals. This table comes from immunoSEQ multiplex PCR, and its TCRdb copy is limited to in-frame clones, with some not included. Here the sample spans 2 million to 2.5 million clones, approximately 94% being singletons. Sequenced material: naive CD4+ T cells sorted from blood. Subset of the sample: CD45RA+ positively selected. The receptors shown here come from a man between 18 and 29 years old in good health.

This chain joins TRBV2 and TRBJ1-3, with D possibly TRBD1 on 5 matching bases. Trimming left V 5 bases short and J 4 bases short, with 18 bases between. This CDR3 spans 16 amino acids. The V gene's germline CDR1 is SNHLY and CDR2 FYNNEI. The CDR3 region is CASSKEEGLVGNTIYF. The CDR3 DNA follows: TGTGCCAGCAGTAAAGAGGAGGGGCTGGTCGGAAACACCATATATTTT.

The J gene is TRBJ2-7, the V gene TRBV5-1; perhaps TRBD1 as D (6 bases). Trimming shortened V by 3 bases and J by 7 bases, and 17 bases separated the two germline ends. Germline V gene lookup returns CDR1 SGHRS and CDR2 YFSETQ. The CDR3 length is 14 residues. The CDR3 sequence is CASSSGQSTGEQYF. CDR3 nucleotide sequence: TGCGCCAGCAGCTCAGGACAGAGTACGGGGGAGCAGTACTTC.

CDR3 sequence (DNA): TGTGCCAGCAGCTTAGTCCAGGGCGAGCAGTACTTC. This codes for CASSLVQGEQYF. The gene calls are TRBV7-9 and TRBJ2-7; tentative D call: TRBD1 (5 bases). Trimming took 1 base from V and 6 from J, leaving 7 bases between them. This CDR3 is 12 amino acids long. Germline V gene data show CDR1 as SEHNR and CDR2 as FQNEAQ (reference sequence).

This chain links TRBV10-3 with TRBJ1-3; 9 bases match TRBD1. Germline CDR1 and CDR2: ENHRY and SYGVKD. This CDR3 has 14 amino acids. V was pared by 6 bases and J by 4 bases, with 4 bases of the junction left unmatched. CDR3 loop: CAIRLQGAGNTIYF. In DNA, the CDR3 is TGTGCCATCAGGCTACAGGGGGCAGGAAACACCATATATTTT.

A single count supports this clone. The V call is TRBV7-9, the J call TRBJ2-5; 10 nucleotides line up with TRBD2. CDR1 SEHNR and CDR2 FQNEAQ come from the germline V gene (reference sequence). The CDR3 covers 14 residues. V lost 5 bases, J lost 4 bases, and 4 bases stayed unmatched. CDR3 nucleotide sequence: TGTGCCAGCAGCCCCTGGACTAGCGGAGAGACCCAGTACTTC. Amino acid sequence: CASSPWTSGETQYF.

This clone showed up just once. J is TRBJ2-7 and V is TRBV27, with 7 nucleotides matching TRBD1. Germline CDR1 and CDR2: MNHEY and SMNVEV (reference sequence). This CDR3 is built from 14 residues. Trimming removed 5 bases from V and 6 bases from J; junction bases left unmatched: 10. The CDR3 coding sequence is TGTGCCAGCAGTCACTGGGACAGACCAGGCGAGCAGTACTTC. Protein product: CASSHWDRPGEQYF.

The chain couples TRBV19 to TRBJ1-5, with D unclear. The CDR3 is made up of 15 amino acids. The V end was cut by 6 bases, the J end by 0 bases, with 12 bases between. Germline CDR1 reads LNHDA; CDR2 reads SQIVND (reference sequence). CDR3 residues: CASSFQAYSNQPQHF. In nucleotides, the CDR3 is TGTGCCAGTAGCTTCCAGGCATATAGCAATCAGCCCCAGCATTTT.

The gene calls are TRBV6-5 and TRBJ1-5; D possibly corresponds to TRBD1 (6 bases). The germline V and J ends were trimmed by 6 bases and 3 bases, with 12 bases remaining between them. Germline assignment: CDR1 MNHEY and CDR2 SVGAGI. This CDR3 spans 14 amino acids. CDR3 in amino acids: CASSNTGTNQPQHF. Written as DNA, the CDR3 is TGTGCCAGCAGCAACACAGGGACCAATCAGCCCCAGCATTTT.

The rearrangement joins TRBV7-3 to TRBJ2-5; D is possibly TRBD1 or TRBD2 (5 bases each). In germline, CDR1 is SGHTA, CDR2 FQGTGA. CDR3 length: 14 amino acids. Trimming removed 5 bases at V and 5 bases at J, with 15 bases between. CDR3 protein: CASSPRGPGETQYF. The CDR3 coding sequence is TGTGCCAGCAGCCCACGGGGCCCCGGGGAGACCCAGTACTTC.

The V gene is TRBV6-4, the J gene TRBJ1-5, with 9 bases lining up with TRBD1. There are 16 residues in the CDR3. From germline, CDR1 is MRHNA and CDR2 SNTAGT. Trimming took 6 bases from V and 5 from J; bases not matched to a gene: 11. The CDR3 DNA follows: TGTGCCAGCAGACCCCCGGGACAGGGACGCCATCAGCCCCAGCATTTT. It specifies CASRPPGQGRHQPQHF.

The CDR3 loop reads CASSLTSGSGGELFF. The CDR3 DNA reads TGTGCCAGCAGCTTAACTAGCGGGAGTGGCGGGGAGCTGTTTTTT. The chain uses TRBV7-2 and TRBJ2-2; 11 nucleotides match TRBD2. Losses at the gene ends were 2 bases for V and 7 bases for J; bases not matched to a gene: 3. The CDR3 is made up of 15 amino acids. CDR1 is SGHTA and CDR2 is FQGNSA in the germline V gene.

A remark on this clone: Other DNA sequences in the sample encode the same CDR3. The gene calls are TRBV5-1 and TRBJ1-5; D gene unclear. The CDR3 runs 15 residues. Germline V CDR1 and CDR2: SGHRS, YFSETQ. Trimming cost V 0 bases and J 0 bases, with 7 bases left between them. CDR3 in DNA: TGCGCCAGCAGCTTGGGAGACAATAGCAATCAGCCCCAGCATTTT. It yields the protein CASSLGDNSNQPQHF. The variable domain in full, completed from reference TRBV5-1 and TRBJ1-5, reads KAGVTQTPRYLIKTRGQQVTLSCSPISGHRSVSWYQQTPGQGLQFLFEYFSETQRNKGNFPGRFSGRQFSNSRSEMNVSTLELGDSALYLCASSLGDNSNQPQHFGDGTRLSIL.

V and J are TRBV9 and TRBJ2-2; D is ambiguous. CDR1 and CDR2 (germline): SGDLS, YYNGEE. V gave up 0 bases and J gave up 5 bases, with 8 bases separating them. The CDR3 consists of 14 residues. This CDR3 is CASSVAPRTGELFF. DNA for the CDR3: TGTGCCAGCAGCGTAGCTCCGAGGACCGGGGAGCTGTTTTTT.

The DNA of the CDR3 is TGTGCCAGCCAGGACAGGAGAAAAAACATTCAGTACTTC. Residues: CASQDRRKNIQYF. The chain employs TRBV6-5 and TRBJ2-4, with 7 bases that match TRBD1. The CDR3 contains 13 residues. CDR1 is MNHEY and CDR2 is SVGAGI in the germline V gene. The V and J ends lost 8 bases and 4 bases, in that order; junction bases with no gene match: 5.

The rearrangement links TRBV5-1 to TRBJ1-6; D is unclear. The V gene lost 0 bases and the J gene lost 6 bases, with 7 bases spanning the gap. The CDR3 runs to 14 residues. CDR1 is SGHRS, CDR2 YFSETQ, per germline. This CDR3 reads CASSLVAANSPLHF. The CDR3 DNA reads as TGCGCCAGCAGCTTGGTAGCAGCTAATTCACCCCTCCACTTT.

This rearrangement joins TRBV5-1 to TRBJ1-1; D uncertain. This CDR3 has 14 residues. The V gene lost 3 bases and the J gene lost 5 bases, with 14 bases spanning the gap. Germline CDR1 is SGHRS and CDR2 is YFSETQ. The CDR3 DNA reads TGCGCCAGCAGCTCGGGATCGGGCGGGACTGAAGCTTTCTTT. It encodes CASSSGSGGTEAFF.

This clone was found once. V usage is TRBV5-1 and J usage is TRBJ2-3, with 8 bases that match TRBD2. There are 14 residues in the CDR3. CDR1 is SGHRS, CDR2 YFSETQ, per germline. The J segment lost 4 bases and the V segment lost 4 bases, leaving 5 bases of the junction unmatched. CDR3 DNA: TGCGCCAGCAGCACTAGCGGCCAAGCAGATACGCAGTATTTT. As protein: CASSTSGQADTQYF.

This chain connects TRBV5-4 to TRBJ1-1; 7 positions agree with TRBD1. This CDR3 is 16 amino acids long. The V gene end was trimmed by 4 bases and the J gene end by 0 bases; junction bases not matched to a gene: 9. Germline V gives CDR1 SGHNT, CDR2 YYREEE (reference sequence). CDR3 bases: TGTGCCAGCAGCCTAACGACAGGGACAATGAACACTGAAGCTTTCTTT. Translation: CASSLTTGTMNTEAFF.

The chain is built from TRBV30 and TRBJ2-1, with D tentatively TRBD1 (6 bases). Per the germline V gene, CDR1 is GTSNPN and CDR2 is SVGIG (reference sequence). V gave up 0 bases and J gave up 9 bases, with 12 bases separating them. The CDR3 consists of 13 residues. The CDR3 loop reads CAWSVEVRGEQFF. The CDR3, as DNA: TGTGCCTGGAGTGTAGAGGTCAGGGGTGAGCAGTTCTTC. The full variable domain, completed using reference TRBV30 and TRBJ2-1, is SQTIHQWPATLVQPVGSPLSLECTVEGTSNPNLYWYRQAAGRGLQLLFYSVGIGQISSEVPQNLSASRPQDRQFILSSKKLLLSDSGFYLCAWSVEVRGEQFFGPGTRLTVL.